One and the same sample provided the 25 T cell receptor beta chains below, sequenced in a study of CD8 T cells in Susac syndrome. RNA, at roughly 0.45 to 1 ug, was reverse transcribed with random hexamers. TCRdb analysed the immunoSEQ multiplex PCR reads with MiXCR anew, one entry per CDR3 protein. The sample has over 95,000 distinct CDR3 sequences, around 93% seen once; the top ten hold over 0.1%. Sequencing was carried out using CD8+ T cells from PBMCs. These receptors were taken from a human donor in good health.

The chain links TRBV6-1 to TRBJ2-3; possibly TRBD1 for D (6 bases). V shed 8 bases and J shed 1 base, with 19 bases lying between them. This CDR3 region has 16 residues. The germline gives CDR1 MNHNS, CDR2 SASEGT. The CDR3: CASCLAGVVGTDTQYF. As DNA, the CDR3 is TGTGCCAGCTGTCTCGCAGGGGTCGTGGGCACAGATACGCAGTATTTT.

The J gene is TRBJ2-3, the V gene TRBV29-1; no clear D. This CDR3 region has 15 residues. The germline CDR1 and CDR2 sequences are SQVTM and ANQGSEA. The germline V and J ends were trimmed by 8 bases and 0 bases, with 18 bases remaining between them. CDR3 region: CSITPRLVSTDTQYF. The DNA for the CDR3 is TGCAGCATCACACCGCGCCTAGTTAGCACAGATACGCAGTATTTT.

This chain uses TRBV6-2 or TRBV6-3 with TRBJ1-1; D is perhaps TRBD1 (5 bases). There are 14 residues in the CDR3. Trimming took off 2 bases at V and 0 bases at J, with 7 bases between the two ends. CDR1 is MNHEY, CDR2 SVGEGT, per germline. The chain's CDR3 is CASSYQGMNTEAFF. Here the CDR3 DNA reads TGTGCCAGCAGTTACCAGGGAATGAACACTGAAGCTTTCTTT.

In its sample, this clonotype was seen once. This sequence joins TRBV29-1 and TRBJ2-4; D is ambiguous. Trimming left V 1 base short and J 0 bases short, with 7 bases between. There are 14 residues in the CDR3. The germline V gene has CDR1 SQVTM and CDR2 ANQGSEA. The CDR3 DNA is TGCAGCGTTGAAGCTGTCCTAGCCAAAAACATTCAGTACTTC. Its protein is CSVEAVLAKNIQYF.

In nucleotides, the CDR3 is TGTGCCAGCACCGGGGGGCTAGAACAGTTCTTC. Its protein product is CASTGGLEQFF. The chain uses TRBV12-3 or TRBV12-4 and TRBJ2-1; D may be TRBD2 (7 bases). V lost 7 bases and J lost 13, with 14 bases in between. This CDR3 is 11 amino acids long.

CDR3 sequence: CASSQTANYGYTF. The CDR3 nucleotides read TGTGCCAGCTCACAGACAGCTAACTATGGCTACACCTTC. V is TRBV18 and J is TRBJ1-2, with TRBD1 as a possible D gene (5 bases). Germline CDR1 is KGHSH and CDR2 is LQKENI. The ends were cut back, 4 bases at V and 0 bases at J, with 6 bases in the middle. The CDR3 has 13 residues.

The chain carries TRBV3-1 and TRBJ2-5; D perhaps matches TRBD1 (6 bases). Trimming took 4 bases from V and 7 from J, leaving 22 bases between them. The CDR3 runs to 16 residues. Germline V lookup: CDR1 LGHDT, CDR2 YNNKEL (reference sequence). The CDR3 loop is CASSPWDQGPRGTQYF. The CDR3 DNA is TGTGCCAGCAGCCCTTGGGACCAGGGGCCGAGGGGGACCCAGTACTTC.

The V and J genes are TRBV29-1 and TRBJ2-7, with 9 bases fitting TRBD1. Per the germline V gene, CDR1 is SQVTM and CDR2 is ANQGSEA. The CDR3 loop spans 14 amino acids. The J segment lost 3 bases and the V segment lost 6 bases, leaving 9 bases of the junction unmatched. CDR3 region: CSVAGTGSRYEQYF. DNA for the CDR3: TGCAGCGTCGCCGGGACAGGGTCCCGCTACGAGCAGTACTTC.

This clonotype was counted only a few times. This chain joins TRBV9 and TRBJ1-1; D is unresolved. CDR1 SGDLS and CDR2 YYNGEE come from the germline V gene. Trimming left V 2 bases short and J 1 base short, with 9 bases between. The CDR3 contains 14 residues. CDR3 protein: CASSVSGANTEAFF. In nucleotides, the CDR3 is TGTGCCAGCAGCGTTTCTGGAGCGAACACTGAAGCTTTCTTT.

The gene calls are TRBV5-4 and TRBJ2-5, with TRBD1 matching over 7 bases. After removal of 4 bases from V and 0 bases from J, the junction contained 6 bases not matched to a gene. The germline CDR1 and CDR2 sequences are SGHNT and YYREEE (reference sequence). The CDR3 has 15 residues. CDR3 residues: CASSQRDRHQETQYF. CDR3 sequence (DNA): TGTGCCAGCAGCCAGAGGGACAGACACCAAGAGACCCAGTACTTC. The complete variable domain, with remaining parts taken from reference TRBV5-4 and TRBJ2-5, reads ETGVTQSPTHLIKTRGQQVTLRCSSQSGHNTVSWYQQALGQGPQFIFQYYREEENGRGNFPPRFSGLQFPNYSSELNVNALELDDSALYLCASSQRDRHQETQYFGPGTRLLVL.

There are a few counts of this clonotype. The rearrangement uses TRBV9 and TRBJ2-3, with D maybe TRBD1 (6 bases). CDR3 length equals 17 residues. V shed 2 bases and J shed 6 bases, with 22 bases lying between them. Germline CDR1 SGDLS, CDR2 YYNGEE. CDR3 DNA: TGTGCCAGCAGCGTCCAGGGCGGGTCAGGGGAAAGGGATACGCAGTATTTT. This gives the protein CASSVQGGSGERDTQYF. The full variable domain, its missing parts supplied by reference TRBV9 and TRBJ2-3, is DSGVTQTPKHLITATGQRVTLRCSPRSGDLSVYWYQQSLDQGLQFLIQYYNGEERAKGNILERFSAQQFPDLHSELNLSSLELGDSALYFCASSVQGGSGERDTQYFGPGTRLTVL.

V and J are TRBV7-2 and TRBJ2-7; D gene uncertain. Trimming pared 5 bases from V and 1 base from J, leaving 6 bases between. Germline CDR1 reads SGHTA; CDR2 reads FQGNSA. This CDR3 is 12 amino acids long. The CDR3 nucleotides are TGTGCCAGCAGCCCCGTTTCCTACGAGCAGTACTTC. Translated, it gives CASSPVSYEQYF. Looking up the rest from reference TRBV7-2 and TRBJ2-7 gives the full variable domain: GAGVSQSPSNKVTEKGKDVELRCDPISGHTALYWYRQSLGQGLEFLIYFQGNSAPDKSGLPSDRFSAERTGGSVSTLTIQRTQQEDSAVYLCASSPVSYEQYFGPGTRLTVT.

This chain connects TRBV15 to TRBJ2-3; tentative D call: TRBD1 (6 bases). The CDR3 is 16 amino acids. Germline V gives CDR1 LNHNV, CDR2 YYDKDF (reference sequence). Deletions cut 1 base from V and 6 bases from J, with 17 bases between. In DNA, the CDR3 is TGTGCCACCAGCAGAGGGGGGCAGGGCTCTCTGGATACGCAGTATTTT. Translating gives CATSRGGQGSLDTQYF.

This chain links TRBV7-3 with TRBJ1-1, with 8 positions matching TRBD1. V shed 5 bases, J shed 4 bases, and the junction held 6 bases outside the gene matches. Germline V gives CDR1 SGHTA, CDR2 FQGTGA. This CDR3 has 14 residues. CDR3 sequence reads: CASSKQGGGTEAFF. The CDR3 bases are TGTGCCAGCAGCAAACAGGGGGGTGGCACTGAAGCTTTCTTT.

As for this clonotype: At one of its ends the junction is not consistent with the germline gene, which may arise from a read error. In DNA form, the CDR3 reads TGCAGTGCTAGACCCCCTTTTCTGGATCAAGAAACCCAGTACTTC. It translates to CSARPPFLDQETQYF. The chain uses TRBV20-1 and TRBJ2-5; D not certain. Germline V lookup: CDR1 DFQATT, CDR2 SNEGSKA (reference sequence). The CDR3 loop spans 15 amino acids.

The chain employs TRBV20-1 and TRBJ1-5; D is perhaps TRBD1 (5 bases). The CDR3 is 13 residues long. Per the germline V gene, CDR1 is DFQATT and CDR2 is SNEGSKA (reference sequence). V gave up 1 base and J gave up 4 bases, with 8 bases separating them. The CDR3 coding sequence is TGCAGTGCTAGAGGGGGCGCGAATCAGCCCCAGCATTTT. It is translated as CSARGGANQPQHF.

The gene calls are TRBV7-2 and TRBJ1-1, with D perhaps TRBD1 (5 bases). Germline CDR1 reads SGHTA; CDR2 reads FQGNSA. Trimming shortened V by 4 bases and J by 6 bases, and 12 bases separated the two germline ends. This CDR3 has 13 amino acids. In DNA form, the CDR3 reads TGTGCCAGCAGCTGGGGGTTGCGCGCTGAAGCTTTCTTT. Translation: CASSWGLRAEAFF. The full variable domain, in which reference TRBV7-2 and TRBJ1-1 provide the parts outside the CDR3, is GAGVSQSPSNKVTEKGKDVELRCDPISGHTALYWYRQSLGQGLEFLIYFQGNSAPDKSGLPSDRFSAERTGGSVSTLTIQRTQQEDSAVYLCASSWGLRAEAFFGQGTRLTVV.

This clonotype was observed a single time. J is TRBJ1-1 and V is TRBV4-2, with D possibly matching TRBD1 (5 bases). Germline V gene sequence: CDR1 LGHNA, CDR2 YNFKEQ. Trimming removed 0 bases from V and 2 bases from J, with 7 bases in between. The CDR3 consists of 14 residues. The DNA for the CDR3 is TGTGCCAGCAGCCAAGATGGACATAACACTGAAGCTTTCTTT. Translation: CASSQDGHNTEAFF.

This clonotype was counted once. The chain is built from TRBV6-5 and TRBJ1-1; a weak D match, TRBD1 (6 bases). V was shortened by 6 bases and J by 2 bases, with 13 bases between the two germline ends. This CDR3 has 14 residues. Germline V gene sequence: CDR1 MNHEY, CDR2 SVGAGI. Written as DNA, the CDR3 is TGTGCCAGCAGGGAAGGGGGACGCAACACTGAAGCTTTCTTT. This gives the protein CASREGGRNTEAFF.

This chain links TRBV6-1 with TRBJ2-7; D tentatively reads TRBD1 or TRBD2 (5 bases each). Germline assignment: CDR1 MNHNS and CDR2 SASEGT. V shed 6 bases and J shed 2 bases, with 23 bases lying between them. This CDR3 spans 17 amino acids. The CDR3 here is CASSSPGAGSRAYEQYF. DNA of the CDR3: TGTGCCAGCAGCTCGCCGGGCGCAGGGAGTAGGGCCTACGAGCAGTACTTC.

The chain has TRBV12-3 or TRBV12-4 and TRBJ2-2; the D gene is possibly TRBD2 (6 bases). The CDR3 spans 14 residues. V shed 5 bases and J shed 4 bases, with 11 bases lying between them. CDR3 loop: CASSLLGGTGELFF. As DNA, the CDR3 is TGTGCCAGCAGTCTCCTCGGGGGCACCGGGGAGCTGTTTTTT.

This chain joins TRBV29-1 and TRBJ2-4; D is uncertain. CDR1 and CDR2 from the germline V gene are SQVTM and ANQGSEA. This CDR3 has 10 residues. Trimming removed 4 bases at V and 8 bases at J, with 6 bases between. DNA of the CDR3: TGCAGCGTTGTCGCGGACATTCAGTACTTC. Translation: CSVVADIQYF. The variable domain in full, completed from reference TRBV29-1 and TRBJ2-4, reads SAVISQKPSRDICQRGTSLTIQCQVDSQVTMMFWYRQQPGQSLTLIATANQGSEATYESGFVIDKFPISRPNLTFSTLTVSNMSPEDSSIYLCSVVADIQYFGAGTRLSVL.

V usage is TRBV24-1 and J usage is TRBJ2-1; 9 nucleotides line up with TRBD2. Looked up from germline, CDR1 is KGHDR and CDR2 is SFDVKD. V shed 3 bases, J shed 5 bases, and the junction held 10 bases outside the gene matches. The CDR3 has 17 amino acids. The CDR3 region is CATSDRHGLALNNEQFF. CDR3 bases: TGTGCCACCAGTGATCGACACGGACTAGCGCTTAACAATGAGCAGTTCTTC.

This clonotype was detected only once. The chain carries TRBV30 and TRBJ1-5, with D uncertain. CDR1 and CDR2 from the germline V gene are GTSNPN and SVGIG (reference sequence). This CDR3 is 12 amino acids long. Trimming shortened V by 7 bases and J by 3 bases, and 10 bases separated the two germline ends. CDR3 amino acids: CAYSGPNQPQHF. Written as DNA, the CDR3 is TGTGCCTACAGCGGACCCAATCAGCCCCAGCATTTT.

This clonotype has just one count. The chain employs TRBV6-5 and TRBJ1-6; TRBD1 matches 8 bases. The CDR3 sequence is 16 residues long. The V segment lost 4 bases and the J segment 11 bases; nucleotides outside the gene matches: 13. Germline V CDR1 and CDR2: MNHEY, SVGAGI. CDR3 protein: CASSFRQGFGKTPLHF. CDR3 bases: TGTGCCAGCAGTTTCCGACAGGGGTTCGGGAAGACACCCCTCCACTTT.